These T cell receptor beta chains were read from a single sample in a study of T cells in Graves' hyperthyroidism and ophthalmopathy. TCRdb fed the multiplex PCR reads into MiXCR, producing one record per CDR3 protein. The sample includes approximately 490,000 distinct CDR3 sequences, roughly 22% of them seen just once. The sample taken for sequencing was blood. These TCRs come from a woman between 65 and 79 years old with Graves' ophthalmopathy. Each CDR3 is given with its conserved first and last residue. The D gene is left open where the match is weak. A clone size is listed for some rows: how often the clone was seen (once, few, many), or a class if it is expanded.

D gene	V gene	J gene	clone size	CDR3 DNA	CDR3 protein
.	TRBV2	TRBJ2-4	.	TGTGCCAGCAGGCTAGCCAAAAACATTCAGTACTTC	CASRLAKNIQYF
.	TRBV3-1	TRBJ1-1	few	TGTGCCAGCAGCCAAGGGGGGTCCCCGGTCACTGAAGCTTTCTTT	CASSQGGSPVTEAFF
TRBD2	TRBV10-3	TRBJ2-7	many	TGTGCCATCAGCCTTAGGACTAGCGGGAAAGACGAGCAGTACTTC	CAISLRTSGKDEQYF
.	TRBV3-1	TRBJ2-7	few	TGTGCCAGCAGCGTTAGTATCTCGGACGAGCAGTACTTC	CASSVSISDEQYF
TRBD2	TRBV7-8	TRBJ2-7	few	TGTGCCAGCAGCCCGGGGACTAGCGGGAGCAACGAGCAGTACTTC	CASSPGTSGSNEQYF
.	TRBV29-1	TRBJ1-4	once	TGCAGCGCGAACCGTCCTCACTTAACTAATGAAAAACTGTTTTTT	CSANRPHLTNEKLFF
TRBD2	TRBV3-1	TRBJ2-7	.	TGTGCCAGCAGCCCAATCGGGACTAGCGGGAGGGCCAAGCAGTACTTC	CASSPIGTSGRAKQYF
TRBD2	TRBV27	TRBJ2-6	.	TGTGCCAGCAGTTTATCGACCCCGGGTCAACTAGCGGGATTCTCTGGGGCCAACGTCCTGACTTTC	CASSLSTPGQLAGFSGANVLTF
.	TRBV12-3/TRBV12-4	TRBJ1-2	few	TGTGCCAGCAGTTTAGTCCCAGGGGAGGCTGGCTACACCTTC	CASSLVPGEAGYTF
TRBD2	TRBV7-7	TRBJ2-1	.	TGTGCTAGCAGCTATGCGGGAGGGCACAGTGAGCAGTTCTTC	CASSYAGGHSEQFF
.	TRBV6-1	TRBJ2-3	few	TGTGCCAGCAGGAGAGGGGGGCACACAGATACGCAGTATTTT	CASRRGGHTDTQYF
.	TRBV10-2	TRBJ1-1	.	TGCGCCAGCAGTGCCAGCACTGAAGCTTTCTTT	CASSASTEAFF
.	TRBV5-4	TRBJ2-5	.	TGTGCCAGCAGCTTGAGTGCGTCAGAGACCCAGTACTTC	CASSLSASETQYF
TRBD2	TRBV12-3/TRBV12-4	TRBJ2-5	many	TGTGCCAGCAGTTTCGGTTGGTGGACTAGCGGGAGTAAGACCCAGTACTTC	CASSFGWWTSGSKTQYF
.	TRBV7-2	TRBJ1-5	once	TGTGCCAGCAGCTTAGTTCGCGGACAAGGGTATCAGCCCCGGCATTTT	CASSLVRGQGYQPRHF
TRBD2	TRBV7-2	TRBJ2-7	few	TGTGCCAGCAGCTTAGAACCTAGCGGGCCCCCTACGAGCCAGTACTTC	CASSLEPSGPPTSQYF
.	TRBV12-3/TRBV12-4	TRBJ1-4	.	TGTGCCAGCAGTTTGGGGACCGAGAATGAAAAACTGTTTTTT	CASSLGTENEKLFF
TRBD2	TRBV20-1	TRBJ2-3	.	TGCAGTGCTGAGCGGGGTCTGAGCACAGATACGCAGTATTTT	CSAERGLSTDTQYF
.	TRBV6-1	TRBJ2-7	.	TGTGCCAGCAGCCTCACACGGGGACCGAGCTACGAGCAGTACTTC	CASSLTRGPSYEQYF
.	TRBV4-3	TRBJ2-3	few	TGCGCCAGCAGCCAAGTAGAGTGGCGAGGCTTTGGAGATACGCAGTATTTT	CASSQVEWRGFGDTQYF
TRBD2	TRBV28	TRBJ2-2	.	TGTGCCAGCAGTCTCCCTAGCGGGACGAACACCGGGGAGCTGTTTTTT	CASSLPSGTNTGELFF
TRBD2	TRBV11-2	TRBJ2-1	few	TGTGCCAGCAGCTCCAGGACTAGCGGGGGCGACTTCTACAATGAGCAGTTCTTC	CASSSRTSGGDFYNEQFF
.	TRBV12-3/TRBV12-4	TRBJ2-4	many	TGTGCCAGCAGGCGACAGGGAGGGGTAGGAGCCAAAAACATTCAGTACTTC	CASRRQGGVGAKNIQYF
.	TRBV20-1	TRBJ2-7	many	TGCAGTGCTAGTGGTCAAAGCTACGAGCAGTACTTC	CSASGQSYEQYF
.	TRBV12-3/TRBV12-4	TRBJ1-2	few	TGTGCCAGTGGGGGGAGGACAGACTATGGCTACACCTTC	CASGGRTDYGYTF
TRBD1	TRBV3-1	TRBJ1-2	few	TGTGCCAGCAGCCAAGAACAGGGGGCACAATACACCTTC	CASSQEQGAQYTF
.	TRBV28	TRBJ1-5	few	TGTGCCAGCAGTAGATATATACTAGGTCAGCCCCAGCATTTT	CASSRYILGQPQHF
.	TRBV5-1	TRBJ2-7	.	TGCGCCAGCAGCCAAGGTTCGAGGGTCGAGCAGTACTTC	CASSQGSRVEQYF
TRBD1	TRBV12-5	TRBJ2-7	.	TGTGCTAGTGGTTTCGACAGGGCGCCCTACGAGCAGTACTTC	CASGFDRAPYEQYF
.	TRBV10-3	TRBJ1-1	.	TGTGCCATCAGTGAGTCCGGGGAACGAGCTTTCTTT	CAISESGERAFF
TRBD2	TRBV28	TRBJ2-7	.	TGCGCCAGCAGCCCATATAGCGGGAGGGTCTACGAGCAGTACTTC	CASSPYSGRVYEQYF
.	TRBV5-1	TRBJ1-2	few	TGCGCCAGCAGCTTCTCCGGAGGACATCTGACTAACTATGGCTACACCTTC	CASSFSGGHLTNYGYTF
TRBD2	TRBV28	TRBJ2-1	many	TGTGCCAGCAGTCCCATCAGGAAAGCGGGAGCTTACAATGAGCAGTTCTTC	CASSPIRKAGAYNEQFF
.	TRBV11-2	TRBJ2-5	few	TGTGCCAGCAGCTTCTCCCAGGGGGGGACAGGCCAAGAGACCCAGTACTTC	CASSFSQGGTGQETQYF
TRBD2	TRBV5-4	TRBJ2-5	.	TGTGCCAGCAGAACGACTAGCTCCGAGACCCAGTACTTC	CASRTTSSETQYF
.	TRBV6-6	TRBJ2-7	few	TGTGCCAGCAGTTACTCGACGGCAGCCTACGAGCAGTACTTC	CASSYSTAAYEQYF
.	TRBV3-1	TRBJ1-1	few	TGTGCCAGCAGCCAAGATCCAGGGCGGGATTCGATTGAAGCTTTCTTT	CASSQDPGRDSIEAFF
.	TRBV5-1	TRBJ1-1	.	TGCGCCAGCAGCTTGGCTGGGGAAGGGCGAGCAGCTTTCTTT	CASSLAGEGRAAFF
.	TRBV5-4	TRBJ1-4	.	TGTGCCAGCAGCTTCGCACCAAATGAAAAACTGTTTTTT	CASSFAPNEKLFF
.	TRBV28	TRBJ1-2	few	TGTGCCAGCAGTCCCTCCGGGGAAGGTTCCTATGGCTACACCTTC	CASSPSGEGSYGYTF
TRBD1	TRBV7-9	TRBJ1-3	.	TGTGCCAGCAGCTTATGGTCTGGGGGGACAGGAGCCTCTGGAAACACCATATATTTT	CASSLWSGGTGASGNTIYF
.	TRBV27	TRBJ1-1	few	TGTGCCAGCAGTTTGCGGGGTATAGGCACTGAAGCTTTCTTT	CASSLRGIGTEAFF
.	TRBV6-5	TRBJ1-1	.	TGTGCCAGCAGTTACTCGGGGTTACCTTACACTGAAGCTTTCTTT	CASSYSGLPYTEAFF
TRBD2	TRBV5-1	TRBJ2-2	few	TGCGCCAGCATGGGCAGCGGGAGAGTCGCCGGGGAGCTGTTTTTT	CASMGSGRVAGELFF
.	TRBV6-1	TRBJ1-1	.	TGTGCCAGCAGCCCCCCTGAGAAAGGCACTGAAGCTTTCTTT	CASSPPEKGTEAFF
.	TRBV5-1	TRBJ2-7	.	TGCGCCAGCAGCTTGGCCGATGGGGGGAACGAGCAGTACTTC	CASSLADGGNEQYF
.	TRBV5-1	TRBJ1-5	.	TGCGCCAGCAGCTTGGAGGCAGGGACGACTCAGCCCCAGCATTTT	CASSLEAGTTQPQHF
.	TRBV10-1	TRBJ2-1	.	TGCGCCAGCAGTGAGTCTTCCCGGATAGGAGGGAATGAGCAGTTCTTC	CASSESSRIGGNEQFF
TRBD1	TRBV28	TRBJ2-5	many	TGTGCCAGCAGCACGACAGGGCGTTTGGAGACCCAGTACTTC	CASSTTGRLETQYF
.	TRBV10-3	TRBJ2-3	.	TGTGCCATCAGTGGTTCCGAGGGGGGAGGGCGAGTCACAGATACGCAGTATTTT	CAISGSEGGGRVTDTQYF